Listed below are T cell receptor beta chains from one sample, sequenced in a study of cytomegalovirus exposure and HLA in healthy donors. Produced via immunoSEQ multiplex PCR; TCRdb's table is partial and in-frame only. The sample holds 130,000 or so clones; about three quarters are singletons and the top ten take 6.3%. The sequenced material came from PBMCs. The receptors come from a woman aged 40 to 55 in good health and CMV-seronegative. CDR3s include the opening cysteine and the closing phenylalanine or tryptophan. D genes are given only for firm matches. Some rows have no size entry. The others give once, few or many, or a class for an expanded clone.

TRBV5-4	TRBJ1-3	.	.	CASSQDTLGNTIYF	TGTGCCAGCAGCCAAGACACCTTGGGAAACACCATATATTTT
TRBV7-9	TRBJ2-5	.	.	CASSRNGETQYF	TGTGCCAGCAGCAGGAACGGGGAGACCCAGTACTTC
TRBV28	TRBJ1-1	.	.	CASIGPPGRGTEAFF	TGTGCCAGCATCGGTCCCCCGGGGCGGGGCACTGAAGCTTTCTTT
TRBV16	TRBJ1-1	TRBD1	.	CASRREGGQGATEAFF	TGTGCCAGCAGACGTGAGGGGGGACAGGGGGCGACTGAAGCTTTCTTT
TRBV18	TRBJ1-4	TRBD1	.	CASSPPGQGNEKLFF	TGTGCCAGCTCACCACCGGGACAGGGGAATGAAAAACTGTTTTTT
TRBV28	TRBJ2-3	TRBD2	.	CASSRPGGTDTQYF	TGTGCCAGCAGTCGGCCGGGAGGAACAGATACGCAGTATTTT
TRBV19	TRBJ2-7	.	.	CARKRTQYF	TGTGCCCGAAAGCGTACGCAGTACTTC
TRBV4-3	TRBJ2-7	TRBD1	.	CASSRFPGTGLHEQYF	TGCGCCAGCAGCCGCTTCCCCGGGACAGGCCTCCACGAGCAGTACTTC
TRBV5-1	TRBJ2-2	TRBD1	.	CASSSATGGRTGELFF	TGCGCCAGCAGCTCCGCGACAGGGGGCAGAACCGGGGAGCTGTTTTTT
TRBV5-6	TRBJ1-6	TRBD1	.	CASSPEQGDSPLHF	TGTGCCAGCAGCCCGGAACAGGGGGATTCACCCCTCCACTTT
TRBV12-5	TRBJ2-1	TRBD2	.	CASGLAAGTSSANEQFF	TGTGCTAGTGGTCTGGCCGCCGGGACTAGCTCGGCCAATGAGCAGTTCTTC
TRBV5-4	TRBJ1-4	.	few	CASSLDRVGEKLFF	TGTGCCAGCAGCTTGGACAGGGTGGGGGAAAAACTGTTTTTT
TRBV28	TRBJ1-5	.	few	CASSFGGSNQPQHF	TGTGCCAGCAGTTTTGGAGGTAGCAATCAGCCCCAGCATTTT
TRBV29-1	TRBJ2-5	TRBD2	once	CSAGTSVFQETQYF	TGCAGCGCCGGGACTAGCGTGTTCCAAGAGACCCAGTACTTC
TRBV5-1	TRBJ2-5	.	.	CASSRTAREETQYF	TGCGCCAGCAGCCGAACGGCACGGGAGGAGACCCAGTACTTC
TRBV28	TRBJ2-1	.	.	CASTRGRSSYNEQFF	TGTGCCAGCACCCGAGGCCGAAGCTCCTACAATGAGCAGTTCTTC
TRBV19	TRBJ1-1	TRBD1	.	CASGDRRNTEAFF	TGTGCCAGTGGGGACAGACGGAACACTGAAGCTTTCTTT
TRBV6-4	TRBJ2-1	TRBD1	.	CASRRTGFDANEQFF	TGTGCCAGCAGGAGGACAGGGTTTGATGCAAATGAGCAGTTCTTC
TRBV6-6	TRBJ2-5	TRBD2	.	CASSYRSSGQETQYF	TGTGCCAGCAGTTACAGGTCTAGCGGTCAAGAGACCCAGTACTTC
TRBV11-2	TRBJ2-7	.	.	CASSPQMGSDEQYF	TGTGCCAGCAGCCCCCAGATGGGCAGTGACGAGCAGTACTTC
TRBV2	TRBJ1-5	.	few	CASKRDNNQPQHF	TGTGCCAGCAAGAGGGATAACAATCAGCCCCAGCATTTT
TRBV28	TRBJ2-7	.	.	CASSLIRGSSYEQYF	TGTGCCAGCAGTCTCATCAGGGGCAGCTCCTACGAGCAGTACTTC
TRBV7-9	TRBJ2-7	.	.	CSSSLAPYEQYF	TGTTCCAGCAGCTTGGCCCCCTACGAGCAGTACTTC
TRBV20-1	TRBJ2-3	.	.	CSASDTDTQYF	TGCAGTGCCTCAGACACAGATACGCAGTATTTT
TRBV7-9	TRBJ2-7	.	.	CASSHLLDSSYEQYF	TGTGCCAGCAGCCACCTCCTGGACAGCTCCTACGAGCAGTACTTC
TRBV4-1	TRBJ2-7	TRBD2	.	CASSQVTGTSGSFGEQYF	TGCGCCAGCAGCCAAGTTACCGGGACTAGCGGGAGTTTTGGCGAGCAGTACTTC
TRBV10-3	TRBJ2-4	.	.	CAISREILAKNIQYF	TGTGCCATCAGTAGGGAGATCCTCGCCAAAAACATTCAGTACTTC
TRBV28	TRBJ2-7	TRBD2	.	CASSFRLAGASEQYF	TGTGCCAGCAGTTTTCGACTAGCGGGAGCAAGTGAGCAGTACTTC
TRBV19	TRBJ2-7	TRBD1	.	CASSIDNPGTGSYEQYF	TGTGCCAGTAGTATAGATAACCCCGGGACAGGGTCCTACGAGCAGTACTTC
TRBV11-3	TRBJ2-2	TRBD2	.	CASSSGGTGELFF	TGTGCCAGCAGCTCGGGGGGGACCGGGGAGCTGTTTTTT
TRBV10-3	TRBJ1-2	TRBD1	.	CAISGDRLYGYTF	TGTGCCATCAGTGGGGACAGACTATATGGCTACACCTTC
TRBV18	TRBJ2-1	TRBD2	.	CASSPPGGSTYNEQFF	TGTGCCAGCTCACCTCCGGGGGGGTCGACCTACAATGAGCAGTTCTTC
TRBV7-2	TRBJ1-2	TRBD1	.	CASSGGQDYGYTF	TGTGCCAGCAGCGGGGGACAGGACTATGGCTACACCTTC
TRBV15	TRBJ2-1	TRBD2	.	CATSTGTSDEQFF	TGTGCCACCAGCACCGGGACTAGCGATGAGCAGTTCTTC
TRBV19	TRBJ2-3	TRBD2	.	CASSPSSGSVATQYF	TGTGCCAGTAGTCCCTCTAGCGGGAGTGTGGCTACGCAGTATTTT
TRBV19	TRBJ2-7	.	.	CASSMYGRVRSRSSYEQYF	TGTGCCAGTAGTATGTACGGCAGGGTGCGTTCAAGAAGTTCCTACGAGCAGTACTTC
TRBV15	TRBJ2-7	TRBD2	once	CATSRVELAEQYF	TGTGCCACCAGCAGAGTCGAACTAGCGGAGCAGTACTTC
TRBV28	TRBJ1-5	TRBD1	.	CASSLGQGSQPQHF	TGTGCCAGCAGTCTAGGACAGGGGAGTCAGCCCCAGCATTTT
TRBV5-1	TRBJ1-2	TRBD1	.	CASSPQGTAVNYGYTF	TGCGCCAGCAGCCCGCAAGGGACAGCTGTTAACTATGGCTACACCTTC
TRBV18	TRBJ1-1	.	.	CASSPQGMGAFF	TGTGCCAGCTCACCACAGGGGATGGGGGCTTTCTTT
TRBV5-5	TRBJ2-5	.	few	CASSLQGQETQYF	TGTGCCAGCAGCTTACAGGGTCAAGAGACCCAGTACTTC
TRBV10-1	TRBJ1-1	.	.	CASSSGVRTEAFF	TGCGCCAGCAGTTCGGGGGTTCGGACTGAAGCTTTCTTT